This T cell receptor beta chain was recovered during a study of regulatory T cells in long-lasting Graves disease. Researchers made TCR beta libraries by using iRepertoire HTBI primers and running Arm-PCR on CDR3 regions. TCRdb re-called the multiplex PCR reads with MiXCR, one entry per CDR3 protein. Of a few hundred thousand distinct CDR3 sequences in the sample, about 14% were seen once. Time point noted: newly diagnosed GD, antithyroid drugs for less than 3 months. Making the TCR library involved RNA that had been extracted from PBMCs. Germline V gives CDR1 SGHTA, CDR2 FQGTGA. The germline V and J ends were trimmed by 6 bases and 5 bases, with 13 bases remaining between them. This CDR3 has 13 amino acids. A further study also used this sample, focusing on T cells in Graves' hyperthyroidism and ophthalmopathy. In that study: In the first-round RT-PCR of the TCR CDR3, the HTBI primer set was used. Most clonotypes expanded in thyroid above 0.001 were likewise present in blood.

The sequencing used peripheral blood mononuclear cells (PBMCs), collected at new diagnosis, from a patient treated with antithyroid drugs. The TCR originated in a woman aged 45-59 years with Graves disease. The chain couples TRBV7-3 to TRBJ2-5, with D possibly TRBD2 on 5 matching bases. The CDR3 protein is CASSRDRSETQYF. As DNA, the CDR3 is TGTGCCAGCAGTCGGGATAGGTCCGAGACCCAGTACTTC.